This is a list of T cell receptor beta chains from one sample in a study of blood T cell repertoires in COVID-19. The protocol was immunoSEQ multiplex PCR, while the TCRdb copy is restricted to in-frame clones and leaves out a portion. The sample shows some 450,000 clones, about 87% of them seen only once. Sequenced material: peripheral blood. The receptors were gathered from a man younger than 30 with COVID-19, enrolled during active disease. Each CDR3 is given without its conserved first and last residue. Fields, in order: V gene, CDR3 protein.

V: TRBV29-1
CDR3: SVAAREETQY

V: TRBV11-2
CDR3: ASSLAGLAIPSTDTQY

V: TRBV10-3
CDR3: AISEAIAGEGEQY

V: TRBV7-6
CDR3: ASSLAGTGTEKLF

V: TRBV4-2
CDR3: ASSRGLAGETYEQY

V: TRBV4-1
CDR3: ASSPPGGGRSYEQY

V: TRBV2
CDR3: ASIRDRVGNYGYT

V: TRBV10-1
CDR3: ASSESTGAHEQY

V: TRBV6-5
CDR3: ASRPGGGLGQPQH

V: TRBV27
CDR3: ASGRRTGGPEQY

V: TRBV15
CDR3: ATSRDLRLGLAGGPYEQF

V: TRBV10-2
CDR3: ASAPSGNGETQY

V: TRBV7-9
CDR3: ASSLWVGADISPLH

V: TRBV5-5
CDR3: ASSFHWEGRDQPQH

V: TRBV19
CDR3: ASSIEGYRERPTEQF

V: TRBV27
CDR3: ASSSGTSGFSYEQY

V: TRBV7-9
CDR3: ASSSYGGAKSDTQY

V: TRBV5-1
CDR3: ASSLAQGTHTEAF

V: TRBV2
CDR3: ASHEQTGSHGYT

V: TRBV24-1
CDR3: ATRPTTGTGSGNTIY

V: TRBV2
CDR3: ASSVSSGSWYEQY

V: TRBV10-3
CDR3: AISIQGNSPLH

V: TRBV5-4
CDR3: ASSLPLAGVEETQY

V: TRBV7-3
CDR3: ASSRGLADYNEQF

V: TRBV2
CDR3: ASRVDRGETQY

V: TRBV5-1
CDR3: ASSWTGAGELF

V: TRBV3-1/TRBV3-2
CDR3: ASSQEVGGYGYT

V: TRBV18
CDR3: ASSPLGQGGNQPQH

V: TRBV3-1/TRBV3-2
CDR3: ASSQGTSGGSYEQY

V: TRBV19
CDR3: ASSPGAEQF

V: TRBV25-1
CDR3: ASSEFGNGQQNTGELF